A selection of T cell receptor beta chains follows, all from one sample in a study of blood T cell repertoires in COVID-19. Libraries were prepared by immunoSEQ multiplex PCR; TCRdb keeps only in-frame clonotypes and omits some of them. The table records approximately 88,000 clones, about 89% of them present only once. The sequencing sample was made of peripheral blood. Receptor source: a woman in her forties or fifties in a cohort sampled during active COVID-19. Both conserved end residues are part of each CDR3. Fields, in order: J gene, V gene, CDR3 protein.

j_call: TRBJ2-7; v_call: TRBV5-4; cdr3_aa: CASSLRGGYEQYF
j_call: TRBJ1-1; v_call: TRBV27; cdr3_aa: CASSLGAGQGVTEAFF
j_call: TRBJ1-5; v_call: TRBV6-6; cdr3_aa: CASSNLGQGASQPQHF
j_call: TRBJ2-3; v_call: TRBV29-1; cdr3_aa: CSVEGAVRGSRTDTQYF
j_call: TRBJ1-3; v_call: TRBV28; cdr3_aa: CASSSPGTSSGNTIYF
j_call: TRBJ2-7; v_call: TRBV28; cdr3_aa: CASSFRGASSYEQYF
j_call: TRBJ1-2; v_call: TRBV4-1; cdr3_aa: CASSQGSGTLSYGYTF
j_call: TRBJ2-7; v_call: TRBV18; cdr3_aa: CASSPSLAGASYEQYF
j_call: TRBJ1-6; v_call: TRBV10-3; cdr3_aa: CAISESGTGVNSPLHF
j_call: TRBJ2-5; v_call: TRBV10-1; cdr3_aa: CASSESQGARPSSQTQYF
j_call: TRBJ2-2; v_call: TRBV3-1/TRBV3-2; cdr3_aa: CASSHYRGSGELFF